Presented here are 10 T cell receptor beta chains from one specimen sequenced in a study of shared T cell receptors in the human thymus. Measured with immunoSEQ multiplex PCR; TCRdb has only the in-frame clones, and not every one. The sample consists of over 450,000 clones, around 78% of them appearing once. This sample was also put to use in a study of human thymus T cells.

Material: thymocytes. These TCRs come from a boy under two years old with a congenital heart defect.

This clone was seen once. The rearrangement uses TRBV5-1 and TRBJ2-1; maybe TRBD1 (6 bases). Trimming cost V 0 bases and J 5 bases, with 15 bases left between them. Germline V CDR1 and CDR2: SGHRS, YFSETQ. The CDR3 is 16 amino acids. CDR3 amino acids: CASSLGTAKLHNEQFF. For the CDR3, the DNA is TGCGCCAGCAGCTTGGGGACAGCGAAACTTCACAATGAGCAGTTCTTC.

This chain joins TRBV4-3 and TRBJ1-5; no definite D call. Germline V gene sequence: CDR1 LGHNA, CDR2 YSLEER. Trimming shortened V by 0 bases and J by 1 base, and 4 bases separated the two germline ends. The CDR3 length is 14 residues. Here the CDR3 reads CASSQDLSNQPQHF. The CDR3 nucleotides read TGCGCCAGCAGCCAAGATCTGAGCAATCAGCCCCAGCATTTT.

This chain links TRBV7-8 with TRBJ2-7, with 10 bases fitting TRBD2. CDR1 and CDR2 from the germline V gene are SGHVS and FQNEAQ. The CDR3 is 15 residues long. V was pared by 7 bases and J by 3 bases, with 9 bases of the junction left unmatched. CDR3 loop: CASTPTSGRDYEQYF. The CDR3 bases are TGTGCCAGCACTCCGACGAGCGGGAGGGACTACGAGCAGTACTTC.

The chain links TRBV27 to TRBJ2-7, with a possible D match to TRBD2 (6 bases). This CDR3 has 14 residues. Trimming removed 6 bases from V and 1 base from J, with 13 bases in between. Germline CDR1 is MNHEY and CDR2 is SMNVEV (reference sequence). Written as DNA, the CDR3 is TGTGCCAGCAGCGCGGGGAGCTGGTCCTACGAGCAGTACTTC. It codes for CASSAGSWSYEQYF.

The CDR3 coding sequence is TGTGCCAGCAGTTTATTAGGCCGGGAGGCCCGATACGAGCAGTACTTC. The encoded protein is CASSLLGREARYEQYF. The chain joins TRBV27 to TRBJ2-7; 7 nucleotides line up with TRBD2. With V trimmed by 1 base and J by 4 bases, 10 bases remained unmatched. This CDR3 comprises 16 residues. Germline CDR1 MNHEY, CDR2 SMNVEV (reference sequence).

The rearrangement links TRBV7-8 to TRBJ1-1; a weak D match, TRBD1 (5 bases). The CDR3 is made up of 13 amino acids. Per germline, CDR1 SGHVS and CDR2 FQNEAQ. The V gene lost 5 bases and the J gene lost 5 bases, with 12 bases spanning the gap. CDR3 in amino acids: CASSPTRGTEAFF. In DNA form, the CDR3 reads TGTGCCAGCAGCCCGACTCGGGGGACTGAAGCTTTCTTT. Variable domain in full (rest from reference TRBV7-8 and TRBJ1-1): GAGVSQSPRYKVAKRGQDVALRCDPISGHVSLFWYQQALGQGPEFLTYFQNEAQLDKSGLPSDRFFAERPEGSVSTLKIQRTQQEDSAVYLCASSPTRGTEAFFGQGTRLTVV.

The chain combines TRBV2 with TRBJ2-7, with 7 bases identical to TRBD1. Germline V gene sequence: CDR1 SNHLY, CDR2 FYNNEI. CDR3 length: 12 residues. Written as DNA, the CDR3 is TGTCGCCCCGGGACAGCCGTCTTCGAGCAGTACTTC. Translating gives CRPGTAVFEQYF.

V is TRBV28 and J is TRBJ2-4; TRBD1 matches 10 bases. V lost 5 bases and J lost 3; bases outside the gene matches: 7. There are 16 residues in the CDR3. CDR1 is MDHEN and CDR2 is SYDVKM in the germline V gene. The CDR3 reads CASSTAGTGDKNIQYF. The CDR3 DNA sequence: TGTGCCAGCAGTACCGCCGGGACAGGGGACAAAAACATTCAGTACTTC.

The chain recombines TRBV18 with TRBJ2-3; 7 nucleotides line up with TRBD2. Trimming at V came to 8 bases and at J to 4 bases, leaving 12 bases not matched to a gene. This CDR3 has 15 residues. The germline V gene has CDR1 KGHSH and CDR2 LQKENI. The CDR3 protein is CASPALGGSPDTQYF. The CDR3 nucleotides read TGTGCCAGCCCGGCGTTGGGCGGGAGTCCAGATACGCAGTATTTT.

The chain recombines TRBV25-1 with TRBJ1-2; 7 bases line up with TRBD1. CDR1 MGHDK and CDR2 SYGVNS come from the germline V gene. The CDR3 loop spans 13 amino acids. V shed 7 bases, J shed 1 base, and the junction held 3 bases outside the gene matches. CDR3 region: CASKDRFNYGYTF. DNA of the CDR3: TGTGCCAGCAAGGACAGGTTTAACTATGGCTACACCTTC.